In its sample, the clone carrying this TCR beta chain was seen a few times. The sample comes from a study of blood T cell repertoires in COVID-19. Study information: Sites across the United States, Italy and Spain contributed samples from acute and convalescent COVID-19. PBMCs, B-cell-depleted T cells, or T cells provided the cDNA or gDNA that made up the material.

The CDR3 consists of 15 residues. The germline V gene has CDR1 SNHLY and CDR2 FYNNEI. V lost 4 bases to trimming and J lost 6 bases; unmatched junction nucleotides: 8. Study processing details: Amplification of reference gene primers provided the estimated nucleated cell counts. Assay: immunoSEQ multiplex PCR; the TCRdb copy retains only in-frame clones and omits some. V and J calls and clone size come straight from that table; D and trimming were deduced from the DNA. Among 130,000 or so clones, around nine tenths were seen once, and the ten largest hold about 11%. The chain joins TRBV2 to TRBJ2-7, with TRBD2 matching over 11 bases. The origin of this receptor is a man aged 55 to 70 with active or convalescent COVID-19. Specimen: peripheral blood. The CDR3 sequence: CASSADSGRAGEQYF. CDR3 nucleotide sequence: TGTGCCAGCAGTGCCGATAGCGGGAGGGCAGGCGAGCAGTACTTC.